The next 30 T cell receptor beta chains were all read from a single sample in a study of blood T cell repertoires in COVID-19. The method was immunoSEQ multiplex PCR; TCRdb's version includes in-frame clones alone and lacks a portion of them. The sample includes about 190,000 clones, 70% to 90% seen only once; the top ten take 2% to 2.5%. The specimen sequenced was peripheral blood. The receptor source for this set is a man in his 70s with active or convalescent COVID-19.

The chain is built from TRBV23-1 and TRBJ1-1, with D uncertain. TRBV23-1 is identified as an open reading frame with a role that is uncertain. V lost 6 bases to trimming and J lost 10 bases, with 15 bases between them. CDR3 length: 12 amino acids. The CDR3 loop is CASRLQPPIAFF. The CDR3 DNA sequence: TGCGCCAGCAGACTCCAACCCCCGATAGCTTTCTTT.

The rearrangement uses TRBV30 and TRBJ1-6; D is possibly TRBD1 (6 bases). The germline gives CDR1 GTSNPN, CDR2 SVGIG (reference sequence). Trimming took off 5 bases at V and 7 bases at J, with 15 bases between the two ends. There are 14 residues in the CDR3. The CDR3 nucleotides are TGTGCCTGGGCCAACAGGGACCCGAATTCACCCCTCCACTTT. Translated: CAWANRDPNSPLHF.

The V and J genes are TRBV12-3 or TRBV12-4 and TRBJ1-2; D is unresolved. This CDR3 spans 13 amino acids. V shed 5 bases and J shed 1 base, with 8 bases lying between them. CDR3 bases: TGTGCCAGCAGTCTCCCGGGTAACTATGGCTACACCTTC. It encodes CASSLPGNYGYTF.

This clone was seen ten or more times. The chain uses TRBV4-3 and TRBJ1-6; 11 positions match TRBD1. Germline V gene sequence: CDR1 LGHNA, CDR2 YSLEER. The CDR3 contains 21 residues. V trimming: 2 bases; J trimming: 0 bases; junction bases outside the gene matches: 12. In DNA form, the CDR3 reads TGCGCCAGCAGCCAATCTCCCCGGACAGGGGGCTTAGGCTCCTATAATTCACCCCTCCACTTT. Protein sequence: CASSQSPRTGGLGSYNSPLHF.

This chain uses TRBV5-6 with TRBJ2-7; perhaps TRBD2 as D (5 bases). The length of the CDR3 is 12 residues. Germline CDR1 SGHDT, CDR2 YYEEEE. Trimming shortened V by 4 bases and J by 6 bases, and 11 bases separated the two germline ends. Here the CDR3 reads CASSTHGGEQYF. The CDR3 nucleotides read TGTGCCAGCAGCACCCACGGAGGCGAGCAGTACTTC.

The CDR3 loop reads CASSSTIILAGYTYEQYF. For the CDR3, the DNA is TGTGCCAGCAGCTCCACGATCATACTAGCGGGGTACACCTACGAGCAGTACTTC. The chain has TRBV5-6 and TRBJ2-7, with 10 bases identical to TRBD2. Germline assignment: CDR1 SGHDT and CDR2 YYEEEE. The V gene end was trimmed by 3 bases and the J gene end by 2 bases; junction bases not matched to a gene: 14. The CDR3 loop spans 18 amino acids. The variable domain in full, with the rest retrieved from reference TRBV5-6 and TRBJ2-7, is DAGVTQSPTHLIKTRGQQVTLRCSPKSGHDTVSWYQQALGQGPQFIFQYYEEEERQRGNFPDRFSGHQFPNYSSELNVNALLLGDSALYLCASSSTIILAGYTYEQYFGPGTRLTVT.

The rearrangement joins TRBV28 to TRBJ1-6; a weak D match, TRBD1 (6 bases). Looked up from germline, CDR1 is MDHEN and CDR2 is SYDVKM. The CDR3 has 16 amino acids. Trimming removed 3 bases from V and 12 bases from J, with 21 bases in between. This CDR3 is CASSFLQGVFRVPLHF. The CDR3 region has the DNA TGTGCCAGCAGTTTTTTACAGGGTGTTTTTAGGGTACCCCTCCACTTT. Complete variable domain (other parts from reference TRBV28 and TRBJ1-6): DVKVTQSSRYLVKRTGEKVFLECVQDMDHENMFWYRQDPGLGLRLIYFSYDVKMKEKGDIPEGYSVSREKKERFSLILESASTNQTSMYLCASSFLQGVFRVPLHFGNGTRLTVT.

This chain connects TRBV2 to TRBJ2-3; 7 nucleotides agree with TRBD2. Germline CDR1 reads SNHLY; CDR2 reads FYNNEI. V lost 1 base and J lost 8; bases outside the gene matches: 12. This CDR3 comprises 16 residues. The CDR3, as DNA: TGTGCCAGCAGTGAAGGGGCGGGAGCCCTCCCCGGTACGCAGTATTTT. This translates into CASSEGAGALPGTQYF. Looking up the rest from reference TRBV2 and TRBJ2-3 gives the full variable domain: EPEVTQTPSHQVTQMGQEVILRCVPISNHLYFYWYRQILGQKVEFLVSFYNNEISEKSEIFDDQFSVERPDGSNFTLKIRSTKLEDSAMYFCASSEGAGALPGTQYFGPGTRLTVL.

The chain carries TRBV19 and TRBJ1-2, with 8 positions matching TRBD1. The V segment lost 6 bases and the J segment 7 bases; nucleotides outside the gene matches: 10. This CDR3 contains 14 residues. Germline CDR1 LNHDA, CDR2 SQIVND (reference sequence). The CDR3 nucleotides read TGTGCCAGTAGCCCGGGGGACAGGCTTTTTGGCTACACCTTC. Translating it yields CASSPGDRLFGYTF.

V usage is TRBV5-6 and J usage is TRBJ2-2, with 8 bases fitting TRBD2. The germline V gene has CDR1 SGHDT and CDR2 YYEEEE. V shed 0 bases, J shed 3 bases, and the junction held 4 bases outside the gene matches. The CDR3 spans 16 residues. CDR3 in amino acids: CASSLGLAGYTGELFF. The DNA of the CDR3 is TGTGCCAGCAGCTTGGGTCTAGCGGGTTACACCGGGGAGCTGTTTTTT. Filled out from reference TRBV5-6 and TRBJ2-2, the complete variable domain reads DAGVTQSPTHLIKTRGQQVTLRCSPKSGHDTVSWYQQALGQGPQFIFQYYEEEERQRGNFPDRFSGHQFPNYSSELNVNALLLGDSALYLCASSLGLAGYTGELFFGEGSRLTVL.

The chain is built from TRBV19 and TRBJ1-2; D possibly corresponds to TRBD1 (6 bases). V was pared by 6 bases and J by 4 bases, with 9 bases between. Germline V CDR1 and CDR2: LNHDA, SQIVND (reference sequence). This CDR3 has 12 residues. The DNA for the CDR3 is TGTGCCAGTAGGGACAGACTCTATGGCTACACCTTC. Its protein product is CASRDRLYGYTF.

The genes are TRBV9 and TRBJ2-6, with TRBD2 as a possible D gene (6 bases). Germline V gene data show CDR1 as SGDLS and CDR2 as YYNGEE. CDR3 size: 16 residues. The V end was cut by 2 bases, the J end by 0 bases, with 9 bases between. The CDR3 region is CASSVPGSSGANVLTF. Written as DNA, the CDR3 is TGTGCCAGCAGCGTCCCCGGGAGCTCTGGGGCCAACGTCCTGACTTTC.

The chain recombines TRBV5-1 with TRBJ2-2; D gene uncertain. The CDR3 consists of 13 residues. Germline assignment: CDR1 SGHRS and CDR2 YFSETQ. Deletions cut 3 bases from V and 6 bases from J, with 9 bases between. The CDR3 loop reads CASSYLEAGELFF. As DNA, the CDR3 is TGCGCCAGCAGCTATTTAGAAGCCGGGGAGCTGTTTTTT.

The chain has TRBV11-3 and TRBJ2-1; maybe TRBD2 (5 bases). CDR1 and CDR2 (germline): SGHNT, YENEEA. This CDR3 comprises 15 residues. Deletions cut 5 bases from V and 6 bases from J, with 17 bases between. The CDR3: CASSPSREPSNEQFF. The DNA for the CDR3 is TGTGCCAGCAGCCCCTCACGGGAACCCTCCAATGAGCAGTTCTTC.

The chain carries TRBV25-1 and TRBJ1-3, with a possible D match to TRBD1 (6 bases). This CDR3 has 13 amino acids. Trimming pared 8 bases from V and 4 bases from J, leaving 12 bases between. CDR1 MGHDK and CDR2 SYGVNS come from the germline V gene. CDR3: CASQTGGGNTIYF. The CDR3 nucleotides read TGTGCCAGCCAGACAGGCGGGGGAAACACCATATATTTT.

This chain uses TRBV19 with TRBJ1-2; a weak D match, TRBD1 (6 bases). CDR3 length: 12 residues. Trimming took 6 bases from V and 6 from J, leaving 11 bases between them. Germline-derived CDR1 and CDR2 are LNHDA and SQIVND (reference sequence). The CDR3: CASSDRSHGYTF. CDR3 nucleotide sequence: TGTGCCAGTAGCGACAGGTCCCATGGCTACACCTTC.

The chain recombines TRBV7-2 with TRBJ1-2; a weak D match, TRBD1 (5 bases). This CDR3 is built from 15 residues. Germline loops: CDR1 SGHTA, CDR2 FQGNSA. V was trimmed by 5 bases and J by 6 bases, leaving 19 bases between them. CDR3 nucleotide sequence: TGTGCCAGCAGCGCGACAGCGAGTTACAACGATGGCTACACCTTC. Translation: CASSATASYNDGYTF.

The chain is built from TRBV6-2 or TRBV6-3 and TRBJ2-2; D is possibly TRBD1 (6 bases). Germline loops: CDR1 MNHEY, CDR2 SVGEGT. This CDR3 comprises 16 residues. V lost 4 bases and J 0 bases, leaving 12 bases between the germline ends. CDR3 bases: TGTGCCAGCAGTTTTTATAAGGGGGCGAACACCGGGGAGCTGTTTTTT. Amino acids: CASSFYKGANTGELFF.

The chain is built from TRBV9 and TRBJ2-7; 12 bases match TRBD1. The CDR3 has 17 residues. V trimming: 4 bases; J trimming: 2 bases; junction bases outside the gene matches: 10. From germline, CDR1 is SGDLS and CDR2 YYNGEE. The CDR3, as DNA: TGTGCCAGCAGCCCGACCTTGAGGGACAGGGGGCCCTACGAGCAGTACTTC. Its protein is CASSPTLRDRGPYEQYF.

The rearrangement uses TRBV19 and TRBJ2-7; 9 bases line up with TRBD2. This CDR3 spans 16 amino acids. Germline V CDR1 and CDR2: LNHDA, SQIVND (reference sequence). The V and J ends lost 4 bases and 2 bases, in that order; junction bases with no gene match: 9. The CDR3 DNA sequence: TGTGCCAGTAGTACCTTGGGACTAGCTGGAACCTACGAGCAGTACTTC. This sequence encodes CASSTLGLAGTYEQYF. The complete variable domain, with remaining parts taken from reference TRBV19 and TRBJ2-7, reads DGGITQSPKYLFRKEGQNVTLSCEQNLNHDAMYWYRQDPGQGLRLIYYSQIVNDFQKGDIAEGYSVSREKKESFPLTVTSAQKNPTAFYLCASSTLGLAGTYEQYFGPGTRLTVT.

CDR3: CASSPNPPLSYTF. In DNA, the CDR3 is TGTGCCAGCAGCCCTAACCCCCCGCTCAGCTACACCTTC. V usage is TRBV28 and J usage is TRBJ1-2; no clear D gene. With 6 bases removed from V and 9 bases from J, the gap between germline ends came to 17 bases. Germline lookup yields CDR1 MDHEN and CDR2 SYDVKM. The CDR3 is 13 residues long.

The CDR3 reads CASSVGWTGVGGELFF. The DNA for the CDR3 is TGTGCCAGCAGCGTCGGCTGGACAGGGGTTGGCGGGGAGCTGTTTTTT. The V gene is TRBV9, the J gene TRBJ2-2; the match to TRBD1 covers 9 bases. Losses at the gene ends were 2 bases for V and 7 bases for J; bases not matched to a gene: 9. This CDR3 is 16 amino acids long. CDR1 is SGDLS, CDR2 YYNGEE, per germline.

The rearrangement links TRBV5-6 to TRBJ2-1; 10 positions agree with TRBD2. The CDR3 consists of 15 residues. The germline V gene has CDR1 SGHDT and CDR2 YYEEEE. The trim removed 2 bases at V and 3 bases at J, leaving 2 bases unmatched. The CDR3 DNA reads TGTGCCAGCAGCTTAGCGGGAGGGATCTACAATGAGCAGTTCTTC. It codes for CASSLAGGIYNEQFF.

V is TRBV18 and J is TRBJ1-1; TRBD1 matches 10 bases. Germline assignment: CDR1 KGHSH and CDR2 LQKENI. The CDR3 consists of 15 residues. The ends lost 6 bases at V and 4 bases at J; junction bases unmatched: 8. The CDR3 region has the DNA TGTGCCAGCTCCCTGAGACAGGGGGCCGGCACTGAAGCTTTCTTT. The encoded protein is CASSLRQGAGTEAFF. The whole variable domain, filled in from reference TRBV18 and TRBJ1-1, reads NAGVMQNPRHLVRRRGQEARLRCSPMKGHSHVYWYRQLPEEGLKFMVYLQKENIIDESGMPKERFSAEFPKEGPSILRIQQVVRGDSAAYFCASSLRQGAGTEAFFGQGTRLTVV.

The chain carries TRBV5-4 and TRBJ2-1; 7 bases agree with TRBD2. The CDR3 extends over 17 amino acids. V lost 0 bases to trimming and J lost 0 bases; unmatched junction nucleotides: 6. Germline assignment: CDR1 SGHNT and CDR2 YYREEE (reference sequence). The CDR3 is CASSLDSTSRSYNEQFF. CDR3 coding DNA: TGTGCCAGCAGCTTGGATTCGACTAGCCGCTCCTACAATGAGCAGTTCTTC.

This rearrangement joins TRBV11-2 to TRBJ1-1, with unresolved D. The V gene's germline CDR1 is SGHAT and CDR2 FQNNGV. V lost 1 base and J lost 1, with 13 bases in between. The CDR3 has 16 residues. As DNA, the CDR3 is TGTGCCAGCAGCTTAGTTTCCCCGGCGGGGAACACTGAAGCTTTCTTT. It yields the protein CASSLVSPAGNTEAFF.

The V gene is TRBV5-1, the J gene TRBJ1-3; 8 positions match TRBD1. The V segment lost 4 bases and the J segment 2 bases; nucleotides outside the gene matches: 5. CDR1 is SGHRS, CDR2 YFSETQ, per germline. The CDR3 is 15 amino acids. This CDR3 reads CASSTQTGAGNTIYF. CDR3 bases: TGCGCCAGCAGCACGCAGACAGGGGCTGGAAACACCATATATTTT.

The count of this clone is one. V gene TRBV5-1 combines with J gene TRBJ2-1; 11 positions agree with TRBD2. V dropped 6 bases and J dropped 5; count of bases not matched to a gene: 4. Germline V gene data show CDR1 as SGHRS and CDR2 as YFSETQ. The CDR3 totals 14 residues. The CDR3: CASKGLAAHNEQFF. The CDR3, as DNA: TGCGCCAGCAAGGGACTAGCGGCCCACAATGAGCAGTTCTTC.

The rearrangement joins TRBV5-1 to TRBJ2-2; 11 nucleotides match TRBD2. V dropped 4 bases and J dropped 0; count of bases not matched to a gene: 5. CDR1 and CDR2 (germline): SGHRS, YFSETQ. This CDR3 comprises 17 residues. The CDR3 region has the DNA TGCGCCAGCAGCCTCGGGACTAGCGGATCGAACACCGGGGAGCTGTTTTTT. Translating gives CASSLGTSGSNTGELFF. The full variable domain, its missing parts supplied by reference TRBV5-1 and TRBJ2-2, is KAGVTQTPRYLIKTRGQQVTLSCSPISGHRSVSWYQQTPGQGLQFLFEYFSETQRNKGNFPGRFSGRQFSNSRSEMNVSTLELGDSALYLCASSLGTSGSNTGELFFGEGSRLTVL.

The V gene is TRBV7-8, the J gene TRBJ1-2, with 10 bases identical to TRBD1. The J segment lost 7 bases and the V segment lost 0 bases, leaving 5 bases of the junction unmatched. The CDR3 spans 15 residues. CDR1 is SGHVS and CDR2 is FQNEAQ in the germline V gene. This CDR3 is CASSLADRGLGGYTF. The CDR3 DNA sequence: TGTGCCAGCAGCTTAGCCGACAGGGGGCTCGGTGGCTACACCTTC.